This T cell receptor (beta chain) was identified in a study of technical replicates of blood from a few donors. This table comes from immunoSEQ multiplex PCR, and its TCRdb copy is limited to in-frame clones, with some not included. This sample yields approximately 92,000 clones, of which 95% are seen a single time; just over 0.2% belongs to the top ten. The V gene end was trimmed by 1 base and the J gene end by 8 bases; junction bases not matched to a gene: 11. In germline, CDR1 is SGHTA, CDR2 FQGNSA. This CDR3 contains 17 residues. The source material was T cells isolated from PBMCs. This TCR derives from a human donor in good health. This chain connects TRBV7-2 to TRBJ1-4; 9 bases map to TRBD1. CDR3 DNA: TGTGCCAGCAGCTTAGATTCGGGACAGGGTGGAACAGAAAAACTGTTTTTT. This gives the protein CASSLDSGQGGTEKLFF.